These 13 T cell receptor beta chains were all obtained from the same sample, sequenced in a study of CD8+ T cells in alopecia areata. Extracted RNA was reverse transcribed, and the resulting cDNA served as sequencing template. This table comes from immunoSEQ multiplex PCR, and its TCRdb copy is limited to in-frame clones, with some not included. The table includes 95,000 to 150,000 clones, 40% to 55% detected once. The source material was NKG2D-low CD8+ T cells sorted from blood. These receptor sequences come from a human donor with alopecia areata.

The rearrangement uses TRBV29-1 and TRBJ2-7; D is undetermined. There are 13 residues in the CDR3. The ends were cut back, 0 bases at V and 6 bases at J, with 12 bases in the middle. Germline V gene lookup returns CDR1 SQVTM and CDR2 ANQGSEA. The CDR3 protein is CSVEDSSIGEQYF. The CDR3 DNA reads as TGCAGCGTTGAAGATAGTTCAATCGGCGAGCAGTACTTC.

V and J are TRBV13 and TRBJ2-5; D is uncertain. CDR1 PRHDT and CDR2 FYEKMQ come from the germline V gene (reference sequence). The CDR3 extends over 12 amino acids. V lost 4 bases and J lost 5, with 8 bases in between. The CDR3 DNA sequence: TGTGCCAGCAGCTCGCCCAGGGAGACCCAGTACTTC. Its protein product is CASSSPRETQYF.

The chain has TRBV30 and TRBJ2-7, with 7 bases lining up with TRBD1. Germline V CDR1 and CDR2: GTSNPN, SVGIG (reference sequence). The CDR3 runs 12 residues. V shed 8 bases, J shed 2 bases, and the junction held 6 bases outside the gene matches. The CDR3 sequence: CAGGQSTYEQYF. The CDR3 DNA sequence: TGTGCCGGGGGACAGTCTACCTACGAGCAGTACTTC. The full variable domain, rest sourced from reference TRBV30 and TRBJ2-7, is SQTIHQWPATLVQPVGSPLSLECTVEGTSNPNLYWYRQAAGRGLQLLFYSVGIGQISSEVPQNLSASRPQDRQFILSSKKLLLSDSGFYLCAGGQSTYEQYFGPGTRLTVT.

The gene calls are TRBV30 and TRBJ1-5; D gene ambiguous. Germline V gene data show CDR1 as GTSNPN and CDR2 as SVGIG (reference sequence). Between the trimmed V and J ends, which lost 0 bases and 3 bases, there was a span of 6 bases. This CDR3 region has 13 residues. CDR3 coding DNA: TGTGCCTGGAGTGTCGGGGACAATCAGCCCCAGCATTTT. It is translated as CAWSVGDNQPQHF.

The chain has TRBV6-1 and TRBJ1-1; TRBD1 might be the D (5 bases). The length of the CDR3 is 15 residues. Trimming removed 2 bases from V and 0 bases from J, with 10 bases in between. The germline CDR1 and CDR2 sequences are MNHNS and SASEGT. The CDR3, as DNA: TGTGCCAGCAGTGAACGCTGGGGGATGAACACTGAAGCTTTCTTT. This encodes CASSERWGMNTEAFF.

CDR3 bases: TGCAGCGTTGGGGACCCGGAGGAAAAACTGTTTTTT. Translation: CSVGDPEEKLFF. This rearrangement joins TRBV29-1 to TRBJ1-4, with a tentative D call TRBD1 (5 bases). The CDR3 extends over 12 amino acids. V was shortened by 4 bases and J by 8 bases, with 11 bases between the two germline ends. Germline CDR1 reads SQVTM; CDR2 reads ANQGSEA.

The chain combines TRBV6-5 with TRBJ2-1, with a possible D match to TRBD2 (6 bases). The V and J ends lost 5 bases and 3 bases respectively, with 11 bases between them. CDR3 size: 14 residues. Germline V lookup: CDR1 MNHEY, CDR2 SVGAGI. CDR3 DNA: TGTGCCAGCAGTCGGGACTCCCTCTACAATGAGCAGTTCTTC. This gives the protein CASSRDSLYNEQFF.

J is TRBJ2-3 and V is TRBV11-2; D unclear. Trimming cost V 8 bases and J 3 bases, with 9 bases left between them. The CDR3 loop spans 12 amino acids. The germline V gene encodes CDR1 SGHAT and CDR2 FQNNGV. CDR3 sequence: CASSYLTDTQYF. The CDR3 DNA sequence: TGTGCCAGCTCATACCTAACAGATACGCAGTATTTT. Filled out from reference TRBV11-2 and TRBJ2-3, the complete variable domain reads EAGVAQSPRYKIIEKRQSVAFWCNPISGHATLYWYQQILGQGPKLLIQFQNNGVVDDSQLPKDRFSAERLKGVDSTLKIQPAKLEDSAVYLCASSYLTDTQYFGPGTRLTVL.

This clone was picked up one time. The rearrangement links TRBV5-1 to TRBJ2-3, with D maybe TRBD2 (6 bases). Trimming took 0 bases from V and 2 from J, leaving 16 bases between them. Germline V gene data show CDR1 as SGHRS and CDR2 as YFSETQ. This CDR3 comprises 17 residues. This CDR3 reads CASSLARDSSYTDTQYF. As DNA, the CDR3 is TGCGCCAGCAGCTTGGCCCGGGACTCGTCCTACACAGATACGCAGTATTTT.

The chain carries TRBV18 and TRBJ2-3, with TRBD1 identical over 8 bases. This CDR3 comprises 17 residues. After removal of 0 bases from V and 6 bases from J, the junction contained 11 bases not matched to a gene. Germline CDR1 reads KGHSH; CDR2 reads LQKENI. CDR3 region: CASSPPGPGQASDTQYF. For the CDR3, the DNA is TGTGCCAGCTCACCACCTGGTCCGGGACAGGCATCGGATACGCAGTATTTT. Looking up the rest from reference TRBV18 and TRBJ2-3 gives the full variable domain: NAGVMQNPRHLVRRRGQEARLRCSPMKGHSHVYWYRQLPEEGLKFMVYLQKENIIDESGMPKERFSAEFPKEGPSILRIQQVVRGDSAAYFCASSPPGPGQASDTQYFGPGTRLTVL.

V usage is TRBV4-3 and J usage is TRBJ2-1, with D perhaps matching TRBD1 (5 bases). CDR1 is LGHNA, CDR2 YSLEER, per germline. This CDR3 is built from 17 residues. The V gene lost 0 bases and the J gene lost 1 base, with 13 bases spanning the gap. This CDR3 is CASSQDPPGISYNEQFF. Written as DNA, the CDR3 is TGCGCCAGCAGCCAAGATCCCCCAGGGATTTCCTACAATGAGCAGTTCTTC.

The CDR3 region has the DNA TGCGCCAGCACCGAACTCGGGACAGGAAGGTTGGGCAATCAGCCCCAGCATTTT. Protein: CASTELGTGRLGNQPQHF. V usage is TRBV23-1 and J usage is TRBJ1-5, with 8 bases identical to TRBD1. TRBV23-1 is assigned to the ORF class and has an uncertain function. V trimming: 7 bases; J trimming: 2 bases; junction bases outside the gene matches: 16. CDR3 size: 18 residues.

The CDR3 nucleotides read TGTGCCAGCAGCAAAACCCACCGTCGGACAGAACGCCATCCTTCTGGGGCCAACGTCCTGACTTTC. It specifies CASSKTHRRTERHPSGANVLTF. This chain links TRBV21-1 with TRBJ2-6; whether TRBD1, the table's D call, matches the DNA was not checked. TRBV21-1 is a documented pseudogene. CDR3 length: 22 residues.